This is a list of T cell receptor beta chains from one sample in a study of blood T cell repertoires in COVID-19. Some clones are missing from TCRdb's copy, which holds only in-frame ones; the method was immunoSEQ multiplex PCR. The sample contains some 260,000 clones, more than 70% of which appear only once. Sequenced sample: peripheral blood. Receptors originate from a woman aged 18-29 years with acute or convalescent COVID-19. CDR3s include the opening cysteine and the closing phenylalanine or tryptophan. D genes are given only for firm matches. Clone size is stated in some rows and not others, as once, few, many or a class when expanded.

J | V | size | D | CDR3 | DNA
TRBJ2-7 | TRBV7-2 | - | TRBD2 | CASSLQAGGSYEQYF | TGTGCCAGCAGCTTACAAGCGGGAGGGTCGTACGAGCAGTACTTC
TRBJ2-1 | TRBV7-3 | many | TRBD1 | CASSLGQENNEQFF | TGTGCCAGCAGCTTGGGACAGGAAAACAATGAGCAGTTCTTC
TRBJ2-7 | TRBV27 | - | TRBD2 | CASSFSGTYEQYF | TGTGCCAGCAGTTTTAGCGGGACTTACGAGCAGTACTTC
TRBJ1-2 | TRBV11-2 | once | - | CASRSLQGPNYGYTF | TGTGCCAGCAGGTCCTTACAGGGACCTAACTATGGCTACACCTTC
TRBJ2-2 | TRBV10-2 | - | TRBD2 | CASRGLAGGELFF | TGCGCCAGCAGAGGACTAGCGGGCGGGGAGCTGTTTTTT
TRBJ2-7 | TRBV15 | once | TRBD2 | CATSSDLAGGVYEQYF | TGTGCCACCAGCAGTGATCTAGCGGGAGGAGTTTACGAGCAGTACTTC
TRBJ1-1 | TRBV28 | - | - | CASSYGGAGQGVTEAFF | TGTGCCAGCAGTTATGGGGGGGCAGGCCAGGGCGTCACTGAAGCTTTCTTT
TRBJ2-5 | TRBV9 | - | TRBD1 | CASSANLDRGRGETQYF | TGTGCCAGCAGCGCCAATCTCGACAGGGGGCGAGGAGAGACCCAGTACTTC
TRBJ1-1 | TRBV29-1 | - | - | CSVETNRDTEAFF | TGCAGCGTTGAAACCAACAGGGACACTGAAGCTTTCTTT
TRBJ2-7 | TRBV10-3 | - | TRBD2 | CAISLSGTYEQYF | TGTGCCATCAGCCTTAGCGGGACCTACGAGCAGTACTTC
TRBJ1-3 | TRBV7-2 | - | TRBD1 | CASSSWTGRGNTIYF | TGTGCCAGCAGCTCGTGGACAGGACGAGGAAACACCATATATTTT
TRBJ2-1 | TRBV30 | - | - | CAWSVGREWNEQFF | TGTGCCTGGAGTGTAGGTCGGGAGTGGAATGAGCAGTTCTTC
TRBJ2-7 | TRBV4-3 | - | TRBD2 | CASSQDRSLAVSYEQYF | TGCGCCAGCAGCCAAGATCGGTCACTAGCGGTCTCCTACGAGCAGTACTTC
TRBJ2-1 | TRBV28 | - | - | CATETGRTGNEQFF | TGTGCCACCGAGACAGGGAGGACGGGGAATGAGCAGTTCTTC
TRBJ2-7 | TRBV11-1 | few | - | CASSLGPSGVRYEQYF | TGTGCCAGCAGCTTAGGGCCGTCGGGGGTCCGCTACGAGCAGTACTTC
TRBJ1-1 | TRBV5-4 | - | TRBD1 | CASSDRDRGLGTEAFF | TGTGCCAGCAGCGACCGGGACAGGGGGCTGGGGACTGAAGCTTTCTTT
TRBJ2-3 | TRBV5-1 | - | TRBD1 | CASSPDPGQGASLLGSDTQYF | TGCGCCAGCAGCCCGGATCCGGGACAGGGGGCGTCCCTACTTGGGTCAGATACGCAGTATTTT
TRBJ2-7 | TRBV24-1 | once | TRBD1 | CATSDPLQTGEQYF | TGTGCCACCAGTGATCCACTTCAGACAGGGGAACAGTACTTC
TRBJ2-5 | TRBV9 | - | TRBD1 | CASSFGQGAETQYF | TGTGCCAGCAGCTTCGGACAGGGGGCAGAGACCCAGTACTTC
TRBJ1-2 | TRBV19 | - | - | CASSAKDRRYGYTF | TGTGCCAGTAGTGCAAAGGACAGAAGATATGGCTACACCTTC
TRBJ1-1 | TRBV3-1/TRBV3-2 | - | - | CASSRLPGLNTEAFF | TGTGCCAGCAGCCGGCTTCCGGGACTCAACACTGAAGCTTTCTTT
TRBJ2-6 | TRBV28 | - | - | CASSPASSGANVLTF | TGTGCCAGCAGCCCAGCGAGCTCTGGGGCCAACGTCCTGACTTTC
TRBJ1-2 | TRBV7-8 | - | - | CASSLAGAGDGYTF | TGTGCCAGCAGCTTAGCGGGGGCCGGGGATGGCTACACCTTC
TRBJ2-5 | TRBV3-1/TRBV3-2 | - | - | CASSQYWGGDGFWQETQYF | TGTGCCAGCAGCCAATATTGGGGGGGCGACGGTTTCTGGCAAGAGACCCAGTACTTC